This T cell receptor (beta chain) is drawn from a study of blood T cells in healthy people across ages (dated by TCRdb to the mid-2010s). Context from the whole study: In model experiments, roughly one uniquely barcoded TCR beta cDNA molecule per two T cells was captured by template switching. Age-related changes in TCR beta repertoire diversity were measured in the study by deep sequencing normalized with unique cDNA molecular identifiers. Donors were grouped into four age groups: young (average roughly 17 years), middle-aged (less than 40), aged (over 55) and long-lived (over 80). Donors of different ages were randomly distributed across sequencing lanes to avoid experimental bias. Two additional independent replicas of 1 million unique cDNA reads from the same blood draw were analyzed for two donors (one aged 18 to 29 and one aged 80 or older). What the study reported, not specific to this receptor: A strong correlation was found between observed TCR beta diversity and the percentage of naive T cells measured by flow cytometry. Because donor CMV infection status was unknown, age-related changes in expanded clonotypes were potentially confounded. Estimates of total diversity from one million sequenced T cells were regarded as lower bounds and underestimates. Compared with the aged group, the long-lived group had more naive CD4+ T cells, fewer expanded clones and increased TCR diversity, a pattern suggesting age selection. Bulk unsorted PBMC profiling prevented conclusive comparison of naive and antigen-experienced compartments. Observed TCR beta diversity per million T cells fell roughly linearly with age, and a significant reduction was already apparent by age roughly 40.

CDR1 KGHDR and CDR2 SFDVKD are derived from the germline V gene. The CDR3 starts with the cysteine, ends with the phenylalanine, and has 15 residues. The CDR3 DNA has 45 bases and is translated from base 1. This clonotype was seen only a few times. This receptor's antigen is unknown. Qualities for individual bases were not recorded, and no much larger clone is one base off. The roughly 39 donors, aged about 6 to 95 years, were systemically healthy Caucasian individuals from Russia. About 10 milliliters of peripheral blood were collected from each donor into EDTA-treated Vacutainer tubes. Ficoll-Paque density-gradient centrifugation was used to isolate PBMCs, with at least 7 million per sample. Trizol reagent was used to extract total RNA from PBMCs, with at least 6 micrograms per sample. The percentages of naive CD45RAhigh/CD27high T cells were determined by flow cytometry on a PBMC aliquot from every donor.

The library was produced with 5' RACE. Sequencing relied on an Illumina HiSeq 2500. A second PCR of about 6 to 12 cycles was run with a J-beta primer mix and a sample-barcoded 5' primer. Each TCR beta cDNA molecule received a unique molecular identifier from a template-switch 5' adaptor carrying 12 random nucleotides. At least 2.5 million CDR3-containing paired-end reads were obtained from each sample. First-strand cDNA synthesis was performed from all RNA using the Mint cDNA synthesis kit, with priming by a TRBC-specific oligonucleotide. After uracil-DNA glycosylase treatment, a first 18-cycle PCR used universal primers M1SS and BC2_uni_R on all cDNA. The study's own analysis went as follows. For normalization, 1 million high-quality reads were randomly selected from each sample, with every read carrying a distinct molecular identifier. Instead of being binned into consensus sequences, reads with shared molecular identifiers were discarded. MiTCR, with a Q25 quality threshold and the strictest error-elimination algorithm, was used for CDR3 identification, clonotype clustering and error correction. A nonparametric unseen species model using Euler transformation provided a lower-bound estimate of total TCR beta diversity. The public reads were reanalyzed by TCRdb: fastp trimming at Q25, MiXCR alignment, in-frame beta chains only. Here each entry gathers all rows of one CDR3 protein and keeps the most common genes and DNA. The V and J calls were not made by the authors but by TCRdb's processing. The sample table records hundreds of thousands of distinct CDR3 sequences; around 20% of these occur just once. Together, the top ten hold about 3.6% of the sample.

The V and J segments used are TRBV24-1 and TRBJ2-5; TRBD1 is perhaps the D gene, given 5 matching bases. The J call may be in error: the DNA end matches TRBJ2-7 better. Sequenced input: blood. The TCR comes from a man aged 70-80 years in good health. Here is the DNA: TGTGCCACCAGTGATCCCGGGCAGGGTTCCTACGAGCAGTACTTC. Translation gives CATSDPGQGSYEQYF.